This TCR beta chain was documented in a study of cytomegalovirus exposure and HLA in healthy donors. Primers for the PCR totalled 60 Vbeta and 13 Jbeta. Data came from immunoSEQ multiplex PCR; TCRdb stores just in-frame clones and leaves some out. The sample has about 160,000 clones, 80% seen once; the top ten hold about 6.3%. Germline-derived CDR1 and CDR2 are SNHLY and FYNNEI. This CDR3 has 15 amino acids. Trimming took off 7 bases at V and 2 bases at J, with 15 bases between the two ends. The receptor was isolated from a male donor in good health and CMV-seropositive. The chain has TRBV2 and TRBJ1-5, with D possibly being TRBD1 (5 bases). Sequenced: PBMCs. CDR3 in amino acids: CASKERDGGNQPQHF. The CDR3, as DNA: TGTGCCAGCAAGGAGCGGGACGGGGGCAATCAGCCCCAGCATTTT.